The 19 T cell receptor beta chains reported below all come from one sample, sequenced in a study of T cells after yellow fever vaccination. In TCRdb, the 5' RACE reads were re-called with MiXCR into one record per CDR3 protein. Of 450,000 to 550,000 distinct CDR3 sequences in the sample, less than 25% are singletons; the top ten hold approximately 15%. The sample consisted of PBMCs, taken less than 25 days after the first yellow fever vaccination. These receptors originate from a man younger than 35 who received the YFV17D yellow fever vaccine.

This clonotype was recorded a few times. The CDR3 region is CASSFSGAITDTQYF. Written as DNA, the CDR3 is TGCGCCAGCAGCTTTAGCGGGGCGATTACCGATACGCAGTATTTT. The chain joins TRBV5-1 to TRBJ2-3; TRBD2 matches at 8 bases. The CDR3 has 15 residues. The J segment lost 6 bases and the V segment lost 2 bases, leaving 8 bases of the junction unmatched. Germline V gene data show CDR1 as SGHRS and CDR2 as YFSETQ. Full variable domain (outside the CDR3, taken from reference TRBV5-1 and TRBJ2-3): KAGVTQTPRYLIKTRGQQVTLSCSPISGHRSVSWYQQTPGQGLQFLFEYFSETQRNKGNFPGRFSGRQFSNSRSEMNVSTLELGDSALYLCASSFSGAITDTQYFGPGTRLTVL.

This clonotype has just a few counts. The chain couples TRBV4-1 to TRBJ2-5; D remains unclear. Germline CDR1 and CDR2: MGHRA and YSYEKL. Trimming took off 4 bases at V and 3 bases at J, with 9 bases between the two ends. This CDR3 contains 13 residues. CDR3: CASSPNTKETQYF. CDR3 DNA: TGCGCCAGCAGCCCTAATACCAAAGAGACCCAGTACTTC.

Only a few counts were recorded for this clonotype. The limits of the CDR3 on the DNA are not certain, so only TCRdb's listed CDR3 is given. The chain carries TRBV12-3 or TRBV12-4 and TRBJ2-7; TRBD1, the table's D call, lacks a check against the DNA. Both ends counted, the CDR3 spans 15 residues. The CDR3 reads CASSLTFGASYEQYF.

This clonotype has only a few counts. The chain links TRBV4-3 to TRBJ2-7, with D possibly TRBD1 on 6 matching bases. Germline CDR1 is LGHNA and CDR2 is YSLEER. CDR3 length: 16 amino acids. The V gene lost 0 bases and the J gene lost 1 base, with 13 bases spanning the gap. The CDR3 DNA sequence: TGCGCCAGCAGCCAAGATTCCCGGACAGTATCCTACGAGCAGTACTTC. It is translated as CASSQDSRTVSYEQYF.

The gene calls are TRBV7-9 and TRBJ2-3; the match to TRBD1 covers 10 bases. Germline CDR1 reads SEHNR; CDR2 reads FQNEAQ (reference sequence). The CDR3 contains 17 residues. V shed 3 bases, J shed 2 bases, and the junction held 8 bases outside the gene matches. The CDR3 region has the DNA TGTGCCAGCAGCTTGCTTACCGGGACAGGGGTCACAGATACGCAGTATTTT. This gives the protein CASSLLTGTGVTDTQYF.

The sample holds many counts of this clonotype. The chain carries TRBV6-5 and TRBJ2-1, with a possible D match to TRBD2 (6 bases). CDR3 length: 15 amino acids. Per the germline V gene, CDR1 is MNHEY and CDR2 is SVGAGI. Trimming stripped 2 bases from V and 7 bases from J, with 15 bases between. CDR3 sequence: CASSYRGTTGNEQFF. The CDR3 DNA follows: TGTGCCAGCAGTTACCGGGGGACCACGGGGAATGAGCAGTTCTTC.

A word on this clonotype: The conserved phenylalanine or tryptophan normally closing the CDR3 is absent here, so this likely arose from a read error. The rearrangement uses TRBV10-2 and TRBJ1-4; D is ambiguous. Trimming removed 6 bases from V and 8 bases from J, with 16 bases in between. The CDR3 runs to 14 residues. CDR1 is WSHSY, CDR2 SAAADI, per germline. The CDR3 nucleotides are TGCGCCAGCAGCGGAACAGCGGGAAGGGAAAAACTGTTTCTT. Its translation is CASSGTAGREKLFL.

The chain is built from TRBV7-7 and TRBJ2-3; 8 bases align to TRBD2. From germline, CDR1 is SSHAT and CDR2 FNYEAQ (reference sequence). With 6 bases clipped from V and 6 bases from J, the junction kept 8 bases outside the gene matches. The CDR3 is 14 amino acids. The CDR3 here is CASSHGGDLDTQYF. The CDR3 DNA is TGTGCCAGCAGTCACGGGGGGGATTTGGATACGCAGTATTTT. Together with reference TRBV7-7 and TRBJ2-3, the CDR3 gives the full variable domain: GAGVSQSPRYKVTKRGQDVTLRCDPISSHATLYWYQQALGQGPEFLTYFNYEAQPDKSGLPSDRFSAERPEGSISTLTIQRTEQRDSAMYRCASSHGGDLDTQYFGPGTRLTVL.

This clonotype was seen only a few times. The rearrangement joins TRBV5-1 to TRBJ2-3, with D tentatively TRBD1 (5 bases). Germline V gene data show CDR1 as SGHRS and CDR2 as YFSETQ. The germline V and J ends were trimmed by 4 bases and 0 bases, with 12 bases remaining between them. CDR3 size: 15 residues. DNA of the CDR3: TGCGCCAGCAGCATAGGACATCCTAGCACAGATACGCAGTATTTT. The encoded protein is CASSIGHPSTDTQYF.

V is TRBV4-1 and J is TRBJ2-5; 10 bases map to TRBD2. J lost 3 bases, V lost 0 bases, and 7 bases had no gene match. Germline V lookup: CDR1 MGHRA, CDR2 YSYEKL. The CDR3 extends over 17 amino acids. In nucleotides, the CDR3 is TGCGCCAGCAGCCAAGATTTGATAGCGGGGGGCGAAGAGACCCAGTACTTC. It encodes CASSQDLIAGGEETQYF.

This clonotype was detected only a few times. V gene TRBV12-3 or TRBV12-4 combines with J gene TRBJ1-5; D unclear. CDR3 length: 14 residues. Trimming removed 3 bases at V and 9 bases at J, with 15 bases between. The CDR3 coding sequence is TGTGCCAGCAGTTTCCTCGGGCTCAATGGGCCCCAGCATTTT. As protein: CASSFLGLNGPQHF.

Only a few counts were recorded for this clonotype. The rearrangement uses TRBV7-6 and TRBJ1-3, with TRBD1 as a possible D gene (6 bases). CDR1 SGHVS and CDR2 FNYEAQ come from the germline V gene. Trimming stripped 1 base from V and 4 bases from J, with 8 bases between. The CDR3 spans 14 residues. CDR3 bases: TGTGCCAGCAGCTTAGGACAGGCCGGAAACACCATATATTTT. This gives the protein CASSLGQAGNTIYF. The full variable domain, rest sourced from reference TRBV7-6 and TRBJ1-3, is GAGVSQSPRYKVTKRGQDVALRCDPISGHVSLYWYRQALGQGPEFLTYFNYEAQQDKSGLPNDRFSAERPEGSISTLTIQRTEQRDSAMYRCASSLGQAGNTIYFGEGSWLTVV.

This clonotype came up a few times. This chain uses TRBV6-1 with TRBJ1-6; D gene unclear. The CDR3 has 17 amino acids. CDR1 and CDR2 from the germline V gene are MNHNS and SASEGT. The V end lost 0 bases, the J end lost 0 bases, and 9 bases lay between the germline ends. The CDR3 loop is CASSEADRSSYNSPLHF. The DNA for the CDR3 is TGTGCCAGCAGTGAAGCTGATCGGAGCTCCTATAATTCACCCCTCCACTTT.

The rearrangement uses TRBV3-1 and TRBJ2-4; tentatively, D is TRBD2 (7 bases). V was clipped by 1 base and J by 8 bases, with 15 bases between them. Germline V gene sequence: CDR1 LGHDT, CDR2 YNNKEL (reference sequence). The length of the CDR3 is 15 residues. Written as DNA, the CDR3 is TGTGCCAGCAGCCAAGGTGTTGCGGGGGCGGACATTCAGTACTTC. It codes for CASSQGVAGADIQYF.

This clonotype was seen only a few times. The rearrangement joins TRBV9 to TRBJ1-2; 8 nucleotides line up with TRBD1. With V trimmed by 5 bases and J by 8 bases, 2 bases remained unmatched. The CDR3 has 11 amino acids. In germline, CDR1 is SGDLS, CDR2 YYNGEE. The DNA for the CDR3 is TGTGCCAGCAGACAGGGGGAGGGCTACACCTTC. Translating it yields CASRQGEGYTF.

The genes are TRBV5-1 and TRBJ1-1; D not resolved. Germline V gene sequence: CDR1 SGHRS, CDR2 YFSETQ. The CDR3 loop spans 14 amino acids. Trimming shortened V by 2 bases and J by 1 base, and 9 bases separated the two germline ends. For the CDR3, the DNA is TGCGCCAGCAGCTTTAGTTTGGGGAACACTGAAGCTTTCTTT. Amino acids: CASSFSLGNTEAFF.

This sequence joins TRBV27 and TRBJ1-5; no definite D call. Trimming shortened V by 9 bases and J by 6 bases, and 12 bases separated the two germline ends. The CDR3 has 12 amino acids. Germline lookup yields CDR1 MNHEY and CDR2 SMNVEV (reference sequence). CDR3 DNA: TGTGCCAGTCGGATCTGGGGTCAGCCCCAGCATTTT. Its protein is CASRIWGQPQHF.

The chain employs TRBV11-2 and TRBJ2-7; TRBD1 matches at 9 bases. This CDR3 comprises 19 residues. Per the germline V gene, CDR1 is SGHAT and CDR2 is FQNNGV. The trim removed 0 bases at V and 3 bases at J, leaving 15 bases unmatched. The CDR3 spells CASSLEGTGISTPLYEQYV. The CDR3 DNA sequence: TGTGCCAGCAGCTTAGAGGGGACAGGGATCTCAACTCCTCTCTACGAGCAGTACGTC.

The CDR3: CASSLTTSGTDTQYF. The CDR3 nucleotides read TGCGCCAGCAGCTTGACCACTTCGGGCACAGATACGCAGTATTTT. This rearrangement joins TRBV5-1 to TRBJ2-3, with unresolved D. The CDR3 totals 15 residues. CDR1 is SGHRS and CDR2 is YFSETQ in the germline V gene. Trimming left V 1 base short and J 1 base short, with 10 bases between.